Shown below are 4 T cell receptor beta chains from a single sample sequenced in a study of blood T cell repertoires in COVID-19. Produced via immunoSEQ multiplex PCR; TCRdb's table is partial and in-frame only. The data contain approximately 330,000 clones, over 80% of them seen just once; the ten biggest clones take up roughly a tenth. Sequencing was carried out using peripheral blood. All receptors come from a man aged 25-45 years with COVID-19, enrolled during active disease.

The gene calls are TRBV4-3 and TRBJ1-1, with D possibly matching TRBD1 (6 bases). In germline, CDR1 is LGHNA, CDR2 YSLEER. This CDR3 is 15 amino acids long. The V end was cut by 1 base, the J end by 5 bases, with 14 bases between. DNA for the CDR3: TGCGCCAGCAGCCAAGCAGGGGCCTTGGGGACTGAAGCTTTCTTT. It codes for CASSQAGALGTEAFF.

The rearrangement links TRBV12-5 to TRBJ1-3; maybe TRBD1 (5 bases). The germline V gene has CDR1 LGHNT and CDR2 FRNRAP. The V and J ends lost 2 bases and 4 bases respectively, with 12 bases between them. The CDR3 loop spans 15 amino acids. The chain's CDR3 is CASGLSRGSGNTIYF. In DNA form, the CDR3 reads TGTGCTAGTGGTTTGTCTCGGGGGTCGGGAAACACCATATATTTT.

For the CDR3, the DNA is TGTGCCAGCAGCTTAGAGAGGGAGCAGTCGAACACTGAAGCTTTCTTT. As protein: CASSLEREQSNTEAFF. The chain has TRBV7-6 and TRBJ1-1; no clear D gene. V was pared by 1 base and J by 1 base, with 13 bases between. CDR3 length: 16 amino acids. Germline CDR1 and CDR2: SGHVS and FNYEAQ.

This clone was seen a single time. This chain links TRBV9 with TRBJ2-2; 11 bases are shared with TRBD1. The V gene end was trimmed by 0 bases and the J gene end by 5 bases; junction bases not matched to a gene: 3. Germline CDR1 and CDR2: SGDLS and YYNGEE. The CDR3 spans 16 residues. The CDR3 region has the DNA TGTGCCAGCAGCGTAGACGGGACAGGGGGAACCGGGGAGCTGTTTTTT. It specifies CASSVDGTGGTGELFF.